These 26 T cell receptor beta chains came from one sample sequenced in a study of T cell repertoires in cytomegalovirus infection. Via MiXCR, TCRdb re-called the reads, giving one row per CDR3 protein. In the table there are under 200,000 distinct CDR3 sequences, about a tenth of which are singletons. Sequencing used PBMCs. The receptors stem from a human donor in good health (CMV status not recorded). Some clones in this sample may be carry-over from other donors' samples.

The chain couples TRBV20-1 to TRBJ2-7; 10 nucleotides match TRBD2. This CDR3 contains 13 residues. The V segment lost 1 base and the J segment 6 bases; nucleotides outside the gene matches: 3. CDR1 is DFQATT and CDR2 is SNEGSKA in the germline V gene (reference sequence). The CDR3 DNA reads as TGCAGTGCTAGAGGGACTAGCGGAAGCGAGCAGTACTTC. As protein: CSARGTSGSEQYF.

This clonotype was found a few times. The chain's CDR3 is CASSTDPYGYTF. The CDR3 DNA is TGTGCCAGCAGTACGGACCCCTATGGCTACACCTTC. The chain couples TRBV28 to TRBJ1-2; D remains ambiguous. The germline gives CDR1 MDHEN, CDR2 SYDVKM. CDR3 length: 12 residues. Trimming removed 5 bases from V and 4 bases from J, with 8 bases in between.

The chain employs TRBV6-1 and TRBJ2-1, with D possibly TRBD2 on 6 matching bases. CDR1 is MNHNS, CDR2 SASEGT, per germline. The CDR3 covers 14 residues. V lost 5 bases, J lost 6 bases, and 14 bases lay in between. In nucleotides, the CDR3 is TGTGCCAGCAGTTACATGGGGACTGGCAATGAGCAGTTCTTC. Residues: CASSYMGTGNEQFF.

This clonotype was observed at least ten times. The chain is built from TRBV10-3 and TRBJ2-4, with 8 positions matching TRBD2. The germline V gene has CDR1 ENHRY and CDR2 SYGVKD. V shed 3 bases, J shed 3 bases, and the junction held 1 base outside the gene matches. There are 14 residues in the CDR3. The chain's CDR3 is CAISDRGGKNIQYF. CDR3 DNA sequence: TGTGCCATCAGTGATCGGGGGGGCAAAAACATTCAGTACTTC.

The rearrangement joins TRBV28 to TRBJ2-3, with TRBD2 identical over 8 bases. Germline CDR1 and CDR2: MDHEN and SYDVKM. The CDR3 totals 15 residues. The junction had 8 bases not matched to a gene; V was cut back by 5 bases and J by 4 bases. The CDR3: CASSPQRGMSDTQYF. The CDR3 DNA follows: TGTGCCAGCAGTCCTCAGCGGGGGATGTCAGATACGCAGTATTTT.

V is TRBV2 and J is TRBJ1-3; D is unclear. Germline V gene lookup returns CDR1 SNHLY and CDR2 FYNNEI. Trimming shortened V by 8 bases and J by 4 bases, and 3 bases separated the two germline ends. The CDR3 is made up of 10 amino acids. Written as DNA, the CDR3 is TGTGCCAGCGGAGGAAACACCATATATTTT. Protein: CASGGNTIYF.

The V gene is TRBV20-1, the J gene TRBJ2-4, with 10 bases that match TRBD1. Per the germline V gene, CDR1 is DFQATT and CDR2 is SNEGSKA (reference sequence). This CDR3 is 17 amino acids long. With V trimmed by 3 bases and J by 2 bases, 10 bases remained unmatched. The CDR3 is CSASPGQGKESKNIQYF. In nucleotides, the CDR3 is TGCAGTGCTAGCCCGGGACAGGGGAAGGAGTCCAAAAACATTCAGTACTTC.

This clonotype was counted only a few times. The CDR3 is CASSEGETQYF. Written as DNA, the CDR3 is TGTGCCAGCAGCGAAGGGGAGACCCAGTACTTC. The chain combines TRBV27 with TRBJ2-5, with D hard to call. V lost 6 bases and J lost 5, with 7 bases in between. Looked up from germline, CDR1 is MNHEY and CDR2 is SMNVEV (reference sequence). The CDR3 is made up of 11 amino acids.

This clonotype appeared many times. V usage is TRBV19 and J usage is TRBJ2-3; a possible D gene is TRBD2 (6 bases). There are 15 residues in the CDR3. V dropped 6 bases and J dropped 1 base, with 14 bases sitting between them. The V gene's germline CDR1 is LNHDA and CDR2 SQIVND (reference sequence). The CDR3 DNA reads as TGTGCCAGTAGGCCCCCCGGGACTCGCACAGATACGCAGTATTTT. As protein: CASRPPGTRTDTQYF.

This clonotype appeared many times. The chain uses TRBV7-2 and TRBJ2-4; the match to TRBD2 covers 14 bases. The CDR3 length is 17 residues. J gave up 8 bases and V 7 bases, and 13 bases lay outside the gene matches. Germline-derived CDR1 and CDR2 are SGHTA and FQGNSA. CDR3 sequence (DNA): TGTGCCAGCACCTCCCCTCTGGGACTAGCGGGAGTTCACATTCAGTACTTC. This sequence encodes CASTSPLGLAGVHIQYF.

This clonotype was counted many times. The V gene is TRBV6-6, the J gene TRBJ1-1, with 7 bases aligning to TRBD1. With V trimmed by 6 bases and J by 2 bases, 6 bases remained unmatched. The CDR3 loop spans 14 amino acids. The V gene's germline CDR1 is MNHNY and CDR2 SVGAGI (reference sequence). The CDR3 DNA reads TGTGCCAGCAGCCACAGGGGTTCAAACACTGAAGCTTTCTTT. The encoded protein is CASSHRGSNTEAFF.

V is TRBV5-6 and J is TRBJ2-1; D unresolved. Germline-derived CDR1 and CDR2 are SGHDT and YYEEEE. The CDR3 is 12 amino acids. V lost 3 bases and J lost 4, with 5 bases in between. The CDR3: CASSWDYNEQFF. CDR3 in DNA: TGTGCCAGCAGCTGGGATTACAATGAGCAGTTCTTC. The whole variable domain, remainder taken from reference TRBV5-6 and TRBJ2-1, is DAGVTQSPTHLIKTRGQQVTLRCSPKSGHDTVSWYQQALGQGPQFIFQYYEEEERQRGNFPDRFSGHQFPNYSSELNVNALLLGDSALYLCASSWDYNEQFFGPGTRLTVL.

The chain is built from TRBV19 and TRBJ1-1; possible D gene TRBD1, 5 bases. Trimming left V 3 bases short and J 6 bases short, with 17 bases between. The CDR3 is 15 amino acids. Germline-derived CDR1 and CDR2 are LNHDA and SQIVND (reference sequence). In nucleotides, the CDR3 is TGTGCCAGTAGTATCGTTCCCCCCGGGGGGGCTGAAGCTTTCTTT. Protein: CASSIVPPGGAEAFF.

J is TRBJ2-1 and V is TRBV10-2; TRBD2 agrees at 7 bases. J was trimmed by 3 bases and V by 3 bases; bases with no gene match: 2. This CDR3 comprises 14 residues. Germline V lookup: CDR1 WSHSY, CDR2 SAAADI. The CDR3: CASSDLADYNEQFF. The CDR3 DNA is TGCGCCAGCAGTGACCTAGCGGACTACAATGAGCAGTTCTTC.

This chain connects TRBV20-1 to TRBJ2-1; D is undetermined. V was pared by 2 bases and J by 6 bases, with 8 bases between. Germline V gene data show CDR1 as DFQATT and CDR2 as SNEGSKA (reference sequence). The CDR3 contains 12 residues. The CDR3: CSARPRGNEQFF. Here the CDR3 DNA reads TGCAGTGCTAGACCCCGCGGCAATGAGCAGTTCTTC.

There are many counts of this clonotype. This chain connects TRBV6-2 or TRBV6-3 to TRBJ1-1, with D perhaps matching TRBD1 (5 bases). This CDR3 spans 14 amino acids. The germline gives CDR1 MNHEY, CDR2 SVGEGT. Deletions cut 6 bases from V and 2 bases from J, with 13 bases between. CDR3: CASRMGRLNTEAFF. Written as DNA, the CDR3 is TGTGCCAGCAGAATGGGGCGACTAAACACTGAAGCTTTCTTT.

There are a few counts of this clonotype. The chain couples TRBV10-3 to TRBJ1-4, with TRBD1 matching 7 bases. Looked up from germline, CDR1 is ENHRY and CDR2 is SYGVKD. V trimming: 10 bases; J trimming: 5 bases; junction bases outside the gene matches: 4. This CDR3 contains 12 residues. The CDR3 sequence: CATRGSNEKLFF. DNA of the CDR3: TGTGCCACCAGGGGGTCGAATGAAAAACTGTTTTTT.

This clonotype was counted many times. V usage is TRBV7-2 and J usage is TRBJ1-6, with D uncertain. Trimming removed 0 bases at V and 6 bases at J, with 9 bases between. The CDR3 totals 15 residues. CDR1 is SGHTA, CDR2 FQGNSA, per germline. The CDR3 protein is CASSLASQINSPLHF. The DNA of the CDR3 is TGTGCCAGCAGCTTAGCGAGTCAGATTAATTCACCCCTCCACTTT.

V is TRBV29-1 and J is TRBJ2-3; TRBD1 matches at 9 bases. The CDR3 is 13 amino acids. The junction had 8 bases not matched to a gene; V was cut back by 5 bases and J by 8 bases. Germline lookup yields CDR1 SQVTM and CDR2 ANQGSEA. CDR3 protein: CSVQKQGAATQYF. CDR3 in DNA: TGCAGCGTTCAAAAACAGGGGGCAGCTACGCAGTATTTT.

This clonotype showed up many times. The chain links TRBV7-2 to TRBJ2-7; D might be TRBD2 (5 bases). Looked up from germline, CDR1 is SGHTA and CDR2 is FQGNSA. V lost 0 bases, J lost 2 bases, and 5 bases lay in between. The CDR3 totals 13 residues. As DNA, the CDR3 is TGTGCCAGCAGCTTAGCGGGAGCCTACGAGCAGTACTTC. This sequence encodes CASSLAGAYEQYF.

The chain links TRBV18 to TRBJ2-7; 7 bases are shared with TRBD1. CDR3 length equals 14 residues. V gave up 6 bases and J gave up 0 bases; unmatched junction bases: 5. CDR1 and CDR2 from the germline V gene are KGHSH and LQKENI. The CDR3 bases are TGTGCCAGCTCGGCGACAGGGTTCTCCTACGAGCAGTACTTC. It specifies CASSATGFSYEQYF.

In this sample, this clonotype turned up many times. This chain joins TRBV7-2 and TRBJ1-1, with TRBD1 matching 7 bases. Germline V gives CDR1 SGHTA, CDR2 FQGNSA. CDR3 length: 15 amino acids. The trim removed 5 bases at V and 3 bases at J, leaving 9 bases unmatched. The CDR3 region is CASSKRQGIDTEAFF. CDR3 coding DNA: TGTGCCAGCAGCAAACGACAGGGAATCGACACTGAAGCTTTCTTT.

The chain recombines TRBV5-1 with TRBJ2-1; TRBD2 matches at 16 bases. CDR3 length: 15 residues. V was pared by 2 bases and J by 9 bases, with 2 bases of the junction left unmatched. Germline lookup yields CDR1 SGHRS and CDR2 YFSETQ. In DNA, the CDR3 is TGCGCCAGCAGCTTAGGGACTAGCGGGAGGGTTGAGCAGTTCTTC. This translates into CASSLGTSGRVEQFF.

With respect to this clonotype: Compared with germline, one end of the junction differs, possibly owing to a read error. This chain links TRBV7-6 with TRBJ2-2; D is unresolved. This CDR3 comprises 16 residues. In germline, CDR1 is SGHVS, CDR2 FNYEAQ. The CDR3 spells CVSSLNEAGNTGELFF. In DNA form, the CDR3 reads TGTGTCAGCAGCTTAAATGAGGCAGGGAACACCGGGGAGCTGTTTTTT.

This clonotype was observed at least ten times. The rearrangement joins TRBV9 to TRBJ2-1; 9 nucleotides align to TRBD1. Germline CDR1 reads SGDLS; CDR2 reads YYNGEE. This CDR3 is built from 17 residues. The V gene end was trimmed by 0 bases and the J gene end by 9 bases; junction bases not matched to a gene: 13. The CDR3 coding sequence is TGTGCCAGCAGCGTAGCTAGTGGGACAGGGCTTGGGGGTGAGCAGTTCTTC. Its protein product is CASSVASGTGLGGEQFF.

The V and J genes are TRBV19 and TRBJ2-1; D not resolved. Trimming left V 3 bases short and J 0 bases short, with 12 bases between. This CDR3 has 16 residues. The V gene's germline CDR1 is LNHDA and CDR2 SQIVND (reference sequence). CDR3 nucleotide sequence: TGTGCCAGTAGTATGTCTTTTACCTACTCCTACAATGAGCAGTTCTTC. It is translated as CASSMSFTYSYNEQFF.